The present T cell receptor beta chain was sequenced within a study of glioma-infiltrating T cells. Broader study findings: Above-expected tissue-blood divergence occurred in all gliomas, most in low-grade ones. Only very few CDR3 sequences appeared in both tissue and blood.

Many counts were recorded for this clonotype. As yet, its antigen is unknown. The germline V gene encodes CDR1 SNHLY and CDR2 FYNNEI. The V end was cut by 0 bases, the J end by 7 bases, with 4 bases between. The CDR3 is 11 residues long. The iRepertoire nested amplicon-rescue multiplex PCR amplified TCR alpha and beta CDR3s from RNA. One-step reverse transcription and amplification started from approximately 100-400 ng of tissue mRNA or PBMC total RNA. TCRdb reanalysed the multiplex PCR reads using MiXCR and keeps one entry per CDR3 protein. In the table there are around 190,000 distinct CDR3 sequences, roughly two fifths of which are singletons.

V is TRBV2 and J is TRBJ2-7; no firm D call. This receptor was obtained from a human donor with low-grade glioma or glioblastoma, undergoing nonglioma brain surgery, or in good health (not recorded which). The specimen sequenced was glioma tissue, nonneoplastic brain tissue, or PBMCs (not recorded which). The CDR3 region has the DNA TGTGCCAGCAGTGAAGCGAGGGAGCAGTACTTC. It codes for CASSEAREQYF.